This T cell receptor (beta chain) is from a study of blood T cell repertoires in COVID-19. Across the study: The analysed material was cDNA or gDNA that came from T cells, B-cell-depleted T cells, or PBMCs.

The authors' processing: Estimation of nucleated cell counts relied on the amplification of reference gene primers. TCRdb's table, derived via immunoSEQ multiplex PCR, lists solely in-frame clones and lacks some. V, J and clone size are those of that table, while D and trimming were read from the DNA. The profile shows around 200,000 clones, approximately 85% of them singletons. Participants were aged roughly 18 to 90 years, lived in under 30 US areas, and enrolled virtually. The CDR3 length is 15 residues. Germline CDR1 reads MNHEY; CDR2 reads SMNVEV (reference sequence). Trimming removed 5 bases from V and 0 bases from J, with 10 bases in between.

The receptor comes from a man aged 35-49 years with acute COVID-19. Sequencing was done on a sample of PBMCs or T cells enriched from blood (not recorded which). V gene TRBV27 combines with J gene TRBJ1-4, with D unclear. The CDR3 spells CASSPLVATNEKLFF. The CDR3 nucleotides are TGTGCCAGCAGTCCGTTAGTTGCAACTAATGAAAAACTGTTTTTT. The complete variable domain, with remaining parts taken from reference TRBV27 and TRBJ1-4, reads EAQVTQNPRYLITVTGKKLTVTCSQNMNHEYMSWYRQDPGLGLRQIYYSMNVEVTDKGDVPEGYKVSRKEKRNFPLILESPSPNQTSLYFCASSPLVATNEKLFFGSGTQLSVL.